This record looks at one T cell receptor beta chain sequence and its context. The CDR3 spans 12 residues. Germline CDR1 is SGHDT and CDR2 is YYEEEE. V lost 1 base to trimming and J lost 6 bases, with 6 bases between them. The data were obtained in a study of control samples from healthy donors and cancer patients. Here immunoSEQ multiplex PCR was the method, and the copy in TCRdb shows in-frame clones only, minus some. The table records approximately 140,000 clones, around 94% of them present only once. Sequenced sample: blood. The sequence came from a man aged 40-49 years in good health. V is TRBV5-6 and J is TRBJ2-3; D remains unclear. The CDR3 DNA reads TGTGCCAGCAGCTTGTCGGTGGATACGCAGTATTTT. It codes for CASSLSVDTQYF. The entire variable domain, with the rest obtained from reference TRBV5-6 and TRBJ2-3, is as follows: DAGVTQSPTHLIKTRGQQVTLRCSPKSGHDTVSWYQQALGQGPQFIFQYYEEEERQRGNFPDRFSGHQFPNYSSELNVNALLLGDSALYLCASSLSVDTQYFGPGTRLTVL.